A selection of T cell receptor beta chains follows, all from one sample in a study of identical twins. TCRdb independently ran MiXCR on the 5' RACE reads; one entry per CDR3 protein. The sample yields around 250,000 distinct CDR3 sequences, approximately 8.3% seen once. The data also belong to a second study, concerning yellow fever vaccine responses in identical twins.

Sequencing was performed on CD8+ T cells sorted from blood. The receptors were gathered from a woman aged 18 to 35 in good health. Both conserved end residues are part of each CDR3. The order of the fields is CDR3 length, J gene, V gene, clone size, D gene, CDR3 protein, CDR3 DNA. D genes are given only for firm matches. Expanded clones get a size class; other rows say once, few or many, or leave the size out.

len: 18
j_gene: TRBJ2-1
v_gene: TRBV11-1
abundance: many
d_gene: .
CDR3aa: CASSHTNLGLPSYNEQFF
CDR3nt: TGTGCCAGCAGCCATACCAACTTGGGACTCCCCTCCTACAATGAGCAGTTCTTC

len: 14
j_gene: TRBJ2-1
v_gene: TRBV20-1
abundance: many
d_gene: .
CDR3aa: CSAKTDSSYNEQFF
CDR3nt: TGCAGTGCTAAGACAGATAGCTCCTACAATGAGCAGTTCTTC

len: 13
j_gene: TRBJ2-2
v_gene: TRBV12-3/TRBV12-4
abundance: .
d_gene: .
CDR3aa: CASSPAWDGELFF
CDR3nt: TGTGCCAGCAGTCCGGCGTGGGACGGGGAGCTGTTTTTT

len: 16
j_gene: TRBJ2-1
v_gene: TRBV7-2
abundance: .
d_gene: TRBD1
CDR3aa: CASSADRGPSYNEQFF
CDR3nt: TGTGCCAGCAGCGCGGACAGGGGGCCTTCCTACAATGAGCAGTTCTTC

len: 15
j_gene: TRBJ2-5
v_gene: TRBV7-9
abundance: .
d_gene: .
CDR3aa: CASRAQGVVLETQYF
CDR3nt: TGTGCCAGCAGGGCACAGGGAGTAGTGTTAGAGACCCAGTACTTC

len: 14
j_gene: TRBJ2-3
v_gene: TRBV6-2/TRBV6-3
abundance: many
d_gene: .
CDR3aa: CASSYSPDVQTQYF
CDR3nt: TGTGCCAGCAGTTACTCCCCGGACGTTCAGACGCAGTATTTT

len: 13
j_gene: TRBJ2-3
v_gene: TRBV4-3
abundance: few
d_gene: .
CDR3aa: CASSQIRQDTQYF
CDR3nt: TGCGCCAGCAGCCAGATCCGGCAAGATACGCAGTATTTT

len: 16
j_gene: TRBJ2-7
v_gene: TRBV20-1
abundance: .
d_gene: TRBD1
CDR3aa: CSAPLREGQGYHEQYF
CDR3nt: TGCAGTGCCCCATTGCGCGAGGGACAGGGGTACCACGAGCAGTACTTC

len: 16
j_gene: TRBJ2-2
v_gene: TRBV15
abundance: .
d_gene: .
CDR3aa: CATSRGPGGGPGELFF
CDR3nt: TGTGCCACCAGCAGAGGGCCAGGGGGAGGGCCCGGGGAGCTGTTTTTT

len: 15
j_gene: TRBJ1-1
v_gene: TRBV24-1
abundance: many
d_gene: .
CDR3aa: CATSDSKGLNTEAFF
CDR3nt: TGTGCCACCAGTGATTCGAAGGGTCTGAACACTGAAGCTTTCTTT

len: 16
j_gene: TRBJ2-1
v_gene: TRBV28
abundance: few
d_gene: .
CDR3aa: CASSWTTSSPGNEQFF
CDR3nt: TGTGCCAGCAGTTGGACCACTAGCTCACCCGGGAATGAGCAGTTCTTC

len: 14
j_gene: TRBJ2-1
v_gene: TRBV7-9
abundance: few
d_gene: TRBD2
CDR3aa: CASSLVREGNEQFF
CDR3nt: TGTGCCAGCAGCTTAGTCCGGGAGGGGAATGAGCAGTTCTTC

len: 14
j_gene: TRBJ2-1
v_gene: TRBV2
abundance: many
d_gene: TRBD2
CDR3aa: CASTAGGLYNEQFF
CDR3nt: TGTGCCAGCACGGCGGGGGGACTATACAATGAGCAGTTCTTC

len: 17
j_gene: TRBJ2-1
v_gene: TRBV6-2/TRBV6-3
abundance: .
d_gene: TRBD2
CDR3aa: CASSYSTSGPVMDEQFF
CDR3nt: TGTGCCAGCAGTTACTCGACTAGCGGGCCCGTAATGGATGAGCAGTTCTTC

len: 15
j_gene: TRBJ1-5
v_gene: TRBV28
abundance: few
d_gene: .
CDR3aa: CASSPRGTLNQPQHF
CDR3nt: TGTGCCAGCAGCCCGAGGGGGACCTTAAATCAGCCCCAGCATTTT

len: 15
j_gene: TRBJ2-7
v_gene: TRBV3-1
abundance: few
d_gene: .
CDR3aa: CASSQVATSPYEQYF
CDR3nt: TGTGCCAGCAGCCAAGTTGCTACCTCCCCTTACGAGCAGTACTTC

len: 16
j_gene: TRBJ1-4
v_gene: TRBV4-1
abundance: few
d_gene: TRBD1
CDR3aa: CASSHPPGGGREKLFF
CDR3nt: TGCGCCAGCAGCCATCCCCCAGGGGGGGGTCGGGAAAAACTGTTTTTT

len: 16
j_gene: TRBJ2-1
v_gene: TRBV28
abundance: few
d_gene: .
CDR3aa: CASSPVGGRSYNEQFF
CDR3nt: TGTGCCAGCAGCCCCGTGGGGGGGCGCTCCTACAATGAGCAGTTCTTC

len: 14
j_gene: TRBJ2-1
v_gene: TRBV24-1
abundance: .
d_gene: TRBD2
CDR3aa: CATASGSSYNEQFF
CDR3nt: TGTGCCACCGCAAGCGGGAGCTCCTACAATGAGCAGTTCTTC

len: 12
j_gene: TRBJ2-3
v_gene: TRBV12-3/TRBV12-4
abundance: .
d_gene: TRBD2
CDR3aa: CASLERGYTQYF
CDR3nt: TGTGCCAGCCTGGAGCGGGGTTATACGCAGTATTTT

len: 20
j_gene: TRBJ2-3
v_gene: TRBV15
abundance: few
d_gene: TRBD2
CDR3aa: CATSRDWNRFAGEPTDTQYF
CDR3nt: TGTGCCACCAGCAGAGATTGGAACAGGTTCGCGGGAGAACCCACAGATACGCAGTATTTT

len: 15
j_gene: TRBJ1-2
v_gene: TRBV9
abundance: many
d_gene: .
CDR3aa: CASSENPTRSYGYTF
CDR3nt: TGTGCCAGCAGCGAAAACCCGACGAGGAGCTATGGCTACACCTTC

len: 14
j_gene: TRBJ2-1
v_gene: TRBV4-2
abundance: many
d_gene: .
CDR3aa: CASSHSLAPNEQFF
CDR3nt: TGTGCCAGCAGCCATTCCCTAGCGCCCAATGAGCAGTTCTTC

len: 13
j_gene: TRBJ2-5
v_gene: TRBV14
abundance: few
d_gene: .
CDR3aa: CASSHWGAETQYF
CDR3nt: TGTGCCAGCAGCCACTGGGGGGCGGAGACCCAGTACTTC

len: 14
j_gene: TRBJ2-5
v_gene: TRBV9
abundance: .
d_gene: .
CDR3aa: CASSVSGVRETQYF
CDR3nt: TGTGCCAGCAGCGTATCGGGAGTGCGAGAGACCCAGTACTTC

len: 15
j_gene: TRBJ1-5
v_gene: TRBV20-1
abundance: few
d_gene: .
CDR3aa: CSARDPGVINQPQHF
CDR3nt: TGCAGTGCTAGAGATCCGGGGGTTATCAATCAGCCCCAGCATTTT